This T cell receptor beta chain was captured in a study of blood T cell repertoires in COVID-19. Turning to the study itself: Acute and convalescent COVID-19 samples came from the United States, Italy and Spain. T cells, B-cell-depleted T cells, or PBMCs supplied cDNA or gDNA.

The germline V gene has CDR1 KGHSH and CDR2 LQKENI. This CDR3 spans 17 amino acids. V dropped 1 base and J dropped 0; count of bases not matched to a gene: 2. Assay: immunoSEQ multiplex PCR; the TCRdb copy retains only in-frame clones and omits some. Of about 100,000 clones in the sample, approximately 87% were seen once. This clone was counted a single time. The specimen was peripheral blood. The clonotype comes from a human donor in a cohort sampled during active COVID-19. V is TRBV18 and J is TRBJ2-1; the match to TRBD2 covers 11 bases. CDR3 sequence: CASSPRLAGSSYNEQFF. Written as DNA, the CDR3 is TGTGCCAGCTCACCACGACTAGCGGGAAGCTCCTACAATGAGCAGTTCTTC.